This T cell receptor (beta chain) was captured in a study of early T cells in non-severe SARS-CoV-2 infection. TCRdb re-derived calls from the 5' RACE reads in MiXCR, one entry per CDR3 protein. The repertoire consists of 100,000 to 120,000 distinct CDR3 sequences, with over 9.5% occurring once and the leading ten covering about 3.8%. The germline V and J ends were trimmed by 6 bases and 4 bases, with 12 bases remaining between them. Germline V gene sequence: CDR1 SQVTM, CDR2 ANQGSEA. CDR3 length: 12 amino acids. The V call is TRBV29-1, the J call TRBJ1-1; D is ambiguous. This TCR came from an adult who was a healthcare worker with PCR-confirmed SARS-CoV-2 infection or an uninfected control (not recorded which). Sequencing was performed on whole blood, taken at baseline. CDR3 amino acids: CSVAGVGTEAFF. CDR3 in DNA: TGCAGCGTAGCTGGGGTGGGCACTGAAGCTTTCTTT.